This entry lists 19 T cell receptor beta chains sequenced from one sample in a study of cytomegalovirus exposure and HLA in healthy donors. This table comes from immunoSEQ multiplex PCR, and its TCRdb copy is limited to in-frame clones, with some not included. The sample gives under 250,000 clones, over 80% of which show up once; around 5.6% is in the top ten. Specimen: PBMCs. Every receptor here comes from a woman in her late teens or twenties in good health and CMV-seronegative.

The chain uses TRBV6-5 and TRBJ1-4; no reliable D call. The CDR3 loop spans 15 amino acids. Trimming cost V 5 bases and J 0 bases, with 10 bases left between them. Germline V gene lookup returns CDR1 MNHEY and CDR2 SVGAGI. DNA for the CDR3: TGTGCCAGCAGTCCCAGACCCGCAACTAATGAAAAACTGTTTTTT. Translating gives CASSPRPATNEKLFF.

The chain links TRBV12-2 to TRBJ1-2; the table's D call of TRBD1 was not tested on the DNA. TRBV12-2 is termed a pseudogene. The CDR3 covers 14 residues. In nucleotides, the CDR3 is TGTGCAAGTCGCTCATGGGACAGGTCCCTAGGCTACACCTTC. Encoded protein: CASRSWDRSLGYTF.

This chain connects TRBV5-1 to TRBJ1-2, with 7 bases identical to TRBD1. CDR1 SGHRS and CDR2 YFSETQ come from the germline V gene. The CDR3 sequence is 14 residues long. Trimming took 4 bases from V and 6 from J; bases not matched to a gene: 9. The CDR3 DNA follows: TGCGCCAGCAGCGTCATGACAGGGTCGGATGGCTACACCTTC. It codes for CASSVMTGSDGYTF.

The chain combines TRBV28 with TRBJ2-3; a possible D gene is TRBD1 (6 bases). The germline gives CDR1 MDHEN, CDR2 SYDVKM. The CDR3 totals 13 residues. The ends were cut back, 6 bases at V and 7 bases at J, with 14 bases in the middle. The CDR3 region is CASSTRTAYTQYF. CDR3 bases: TGTGCCAGCAGCACCAGGACAGCCTATACGCAGTATTTT.

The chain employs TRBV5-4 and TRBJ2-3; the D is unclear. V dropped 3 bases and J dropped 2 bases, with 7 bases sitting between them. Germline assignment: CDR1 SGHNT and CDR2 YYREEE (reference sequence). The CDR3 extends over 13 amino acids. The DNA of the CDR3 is TGTGCCAGCAGCTGGGATTTCACAGATACGCAGTATTTT. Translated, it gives CASSWDFTDTQYF.

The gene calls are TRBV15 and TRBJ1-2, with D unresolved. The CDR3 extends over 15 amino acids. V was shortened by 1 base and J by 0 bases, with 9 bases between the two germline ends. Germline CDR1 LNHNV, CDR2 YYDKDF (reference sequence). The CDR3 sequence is CATSRAGSANYGYTF. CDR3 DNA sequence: TGTGCCACCAGCAGAGCTGGTTCGGCTAACTATGGCTACACCTTC.

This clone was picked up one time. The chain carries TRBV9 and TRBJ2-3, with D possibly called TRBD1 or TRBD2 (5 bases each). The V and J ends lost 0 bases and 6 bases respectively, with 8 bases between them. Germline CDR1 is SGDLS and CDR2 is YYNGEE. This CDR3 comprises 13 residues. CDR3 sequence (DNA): TGTGCCAGCAGCGTAGATTGGGGGGATACGCAGTATTTT. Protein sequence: CASSVDWGDTQYF.

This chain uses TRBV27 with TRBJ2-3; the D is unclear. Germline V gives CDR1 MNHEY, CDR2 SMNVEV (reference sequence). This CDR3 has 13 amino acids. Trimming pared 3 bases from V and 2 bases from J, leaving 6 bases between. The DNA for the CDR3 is TGTGCCAGCAGTTTTGGCTACACAGATACGCAGTATTTT. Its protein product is CASSFGYTDTQYF.

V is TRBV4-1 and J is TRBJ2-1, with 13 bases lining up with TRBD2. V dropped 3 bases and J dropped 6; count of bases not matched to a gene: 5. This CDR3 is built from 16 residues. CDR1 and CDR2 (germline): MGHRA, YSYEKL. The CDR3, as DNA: TGCGCCAGCAGCCATAGCGGGACTAGCGGGGCCAATGAGCAGTTCTTC. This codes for CASSHSGTSGANEQFF.

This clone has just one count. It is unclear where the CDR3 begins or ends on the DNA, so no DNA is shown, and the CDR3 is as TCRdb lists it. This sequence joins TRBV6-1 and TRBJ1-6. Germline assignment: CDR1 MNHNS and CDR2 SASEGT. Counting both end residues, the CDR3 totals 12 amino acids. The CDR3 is CASSSQFGRGTF.

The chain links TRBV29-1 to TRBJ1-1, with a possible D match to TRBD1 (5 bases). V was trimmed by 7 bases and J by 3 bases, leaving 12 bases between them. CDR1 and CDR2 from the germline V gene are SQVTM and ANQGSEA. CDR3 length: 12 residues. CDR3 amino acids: CSAPGGDTEAFF. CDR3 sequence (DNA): TGCAGCGCCCCGGGGGGGGACACTGAAGCTTTCTTT.

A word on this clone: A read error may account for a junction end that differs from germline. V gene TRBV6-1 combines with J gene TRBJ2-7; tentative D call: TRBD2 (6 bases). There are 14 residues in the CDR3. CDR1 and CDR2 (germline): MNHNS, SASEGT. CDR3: CASSEISGPRGLDF. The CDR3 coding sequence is TGTGCCAGCAGTGAAATTTCGGGGCCGCGGGGCTTGGACTTC.

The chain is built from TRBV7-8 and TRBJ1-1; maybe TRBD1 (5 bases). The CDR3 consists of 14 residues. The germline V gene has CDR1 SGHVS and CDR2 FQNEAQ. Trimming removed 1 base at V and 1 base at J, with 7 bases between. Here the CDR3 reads CASSLVGQNTEAFF. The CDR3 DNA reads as TGTGCCAGCAGCTTAGTGGGGCAGAACACTGAAGCTTTCTTT.

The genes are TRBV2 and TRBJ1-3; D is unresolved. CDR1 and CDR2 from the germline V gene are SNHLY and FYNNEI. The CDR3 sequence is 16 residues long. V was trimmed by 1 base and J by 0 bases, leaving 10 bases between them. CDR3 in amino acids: CASSEVLVSSGNTIYF. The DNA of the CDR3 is TGTGCCAGCAGTGAAGTTTTGGTCAGCTCTGGAAACACCATATATTTT.

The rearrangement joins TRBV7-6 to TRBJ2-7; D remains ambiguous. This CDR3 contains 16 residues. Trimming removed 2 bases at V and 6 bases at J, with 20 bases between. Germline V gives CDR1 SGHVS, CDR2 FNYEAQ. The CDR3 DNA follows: TGTGCCAGCAGCTTAACCCCTCCGACGGACCAGTTCGAGCAGTACTTC. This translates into CASSLTPPTDQFEQYF.

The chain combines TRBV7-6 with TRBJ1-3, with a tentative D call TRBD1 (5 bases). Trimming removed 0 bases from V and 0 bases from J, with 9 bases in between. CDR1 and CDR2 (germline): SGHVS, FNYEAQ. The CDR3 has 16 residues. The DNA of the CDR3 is TGTGCCAGCAGCTTAGCGACAGCGCTCTCTGGAAACACCATATATTTT. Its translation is CASSLATALSGNTIYF.

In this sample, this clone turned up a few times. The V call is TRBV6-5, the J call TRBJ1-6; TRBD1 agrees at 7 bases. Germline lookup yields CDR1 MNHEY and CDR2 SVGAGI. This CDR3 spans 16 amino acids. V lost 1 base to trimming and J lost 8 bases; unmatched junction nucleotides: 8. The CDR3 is CASSYYKGRGDSPLHF. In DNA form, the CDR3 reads TGTGCCAGCAGTTACTATAAGGGCAGGGGGGATTCACCCCTCCACTTT.

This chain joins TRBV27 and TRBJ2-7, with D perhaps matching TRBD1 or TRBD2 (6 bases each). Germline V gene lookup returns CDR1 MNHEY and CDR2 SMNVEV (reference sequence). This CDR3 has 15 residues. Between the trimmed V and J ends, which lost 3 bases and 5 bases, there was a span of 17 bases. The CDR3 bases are TGTGCCAGCAGTTTCCTGGGGGCAGGGGAGGACGAGCAGTACTTC. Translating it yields CASSFLGAGEDEQYF.

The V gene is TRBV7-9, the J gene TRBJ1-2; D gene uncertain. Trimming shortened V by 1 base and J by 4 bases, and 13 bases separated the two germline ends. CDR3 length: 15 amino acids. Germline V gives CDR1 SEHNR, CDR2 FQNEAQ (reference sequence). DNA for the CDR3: TGTGCCAGCAGCTTAGTATCTTCCGCCCTCTATGGCTACACCTTC. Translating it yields CASSLVSSALYGYTF.